This TCR beta chain was documented in a study of CD8 T cells in ankylosing spondylitis. This clonotype has a handful of counts. Germline V gene sequence: CDR1 SGHNT, CDR2 YYREEE (reference sequence). Trimming stripped 1 base from V and 0 bases from J, with 10 bases between. CDR3 length: 15 amino acids. From the 5' RACE reads, TCRdb called clonotypes with MiXCR, one entry per CDR3 protein. Counted here are 290,000 or so distinct CDR3 sequences, less than 25% occurring once; the ten biggest clones make up 3.5%. This sequence was found in a female donor with ankylosing spondylitis or in good health (not recorded which). Source material: blood, either unsorted or a sorted T cell fraction (not recorded which). V and J are TRBV5-4 and TRBJ1-1; perhaps TRBD1 as D (6 bases). The CDR3 spells CASSLLTGLNTEAFF. For the CDR3, the DNA is TGTGCCAGCAGCTTGCTGACAGGTCTGAACACTGAAGCTTTCTTT.